The 25 T cell receptor beta chains below come from one sample, sequenced in a study of vaccination and CD4 T cells after COVID-19. Regarding treatment: approximately 9-day PBMC culture with coronavirus spike peptide pools or control peptides (ViraFEST assay). These TCRs' antigens remain unknown. Cultured CD4+ T cell DNA underwent sequencing with the Oncomine TCR Beta short-read assay. Each CDR3 protein is one row after TCRdb ran MiXCR on the PCR reads. Among several thousand distinct CDR3 sequences listed, about 60% were seen once. The sample comprised CD4+ T cells from blood, cultured in vitro. Receptors originate from a human donor who had recovered from COVID-19.

V and J are TRBV21-1 and TRBJ1-5. TRBV21-1 is given as a pseudogene. The CDR3 spans 13 residues. In nucleotides, the CDR3 is TGTGCCAGCAGCAAAGCGGCGAATCAGCCCCAGCATTTT. Protein product: CASSKAANQPQHF.

This chain links TRBV6-5 with TRBJ2-5, with D tentatively TRBD2 (6 bases). This CDR3 is built from 14 residues. The V gene lost 4 bases and the J gene lost 0 bases, with 9 bases spanning the gap. In germline, CDR1 is MNHEY, CDR2 SVGAGI. CDR3 DNA: TGTGCCAGCAGTTCACGGGGGTACCAAGAGACCCAGTACTTC. Its translation is CASSSRGYQETQYF.

This chain connects TRBV6-1 to TRBJ1-2; no clear D. This CDR3 comprises 13 residues. Germline values: CDR1 MNHNS, CDR2 SASEGT. V was clipped by 4 bases and J by 4 bases, with 10 bases between them. CDR3 region: CASSAGYFYGYTF. CDR3 nucleotide sequence: TGTGCCAGCAGTGCGGGTTACTTCTATGGCTACACCTTC.

The chain recombines TRBV12-3 or TRBV12-4 with TRBJ2-5; D unclear. CDR3 size: 14 residues. V lost 2 bases, J lost 5 bases, and 12 bases lay in between. CDR3 sequence: CASSLFGLGETQYF. In DNA form, the CDR3 reads TGTGCCAGCAGTTTATTTGGGTTGGGGGAGACCCAGTACTTC.

The gene calls are TRBV7-2 and TRBJ1-5; D possibly corresponds to TRBD1 (6 bases). This CDR3 is 15 amino acids long. V lost 1 base to trimming and J lost 4 bases, with 11 bases between them. Germline CDR1 reads SGHTA; CDR2 reads FQGNSA. The CDR3 here is CASSLEYRVNQPQHF. The CDR3 nucleotides are TGTGCCAGCAGCTTAGAGTACAGGGTAAATCAGCCCCAGCATTTT.

In this sample, this clonotype turned up a few times. CDR3 sequence: CATRRIGQGYGYTF. The CDR3 coding sequence is TGTGCCACCCGTCGGATCGGACAGGGCTATGGCTACACCTTC. The gene calls are TRBV19 and TRBJ1-2, with 8 bases fitting TRBD1. CDR1 is LNHDA, CDR2 SQIVND, per germline (reference sequence). This CDR3 contains 14 residues. V was pared by 10 bases and J by 4 bases, with 11 bases of the junction left unmatched.

This clonotype has a handful of counts. The chain recombines TRBV20-1 with TRBJ2-7, with TRBD2 as a possible D gene (6 bases). The germline V gene encodes CDR1 DFQATT and CDR2 SNEGSKA (reference sequence). V dropped 6 bases and J dropped 4 bases, with 13 bases sitting between them. The CDR3 consists of 12 residues. The CDR3 reads CSAVDRGYEQYF. The DNA of the CDR3 is TGCAGTGCGGTGGACCGGGGGTACGAGCAGTACTTC.

This clonotype was observed a few times. This chain connects TRBV2 to TRBJ1-5, with D maybe TRBD1 (6 bases). Trimming pared 6 bases from V and 0 bases from J, leaving 12 bases between. The CDR3 consists of 15 residues. Per germline, CDR1 SNHLY and CDR2 FYNNEI. This CDR3 reads CASRDDRLSNQPQHF. CDR3 DNA: TGTGCCAGCAGGGACGACAGGCTTAGCAATCAGCCCCAGCATTTT.

This clonotype is categorized as medium-sized. The chain uses TRBV15 and TRBJ2-3, with TRBD2 identical over 7 bases. The V and J ends lost 7 bases and 2 bases, in that order; junction bases with no gene match: 6. Germline CDR1 LNHNV, CDR2 YYDKDF (reference sequence). The CDR3 loop spans 14 amino acids. Written as DNA, the CDR3 is TGTGCCACCATGGGGGGGGTCCACACAGATACGCAGTATTTT. It is translated as CATMGGVHTDTQYF.

This clonotype was counted a few times. This chain links TRBV6-1 with TRBJ2-5, with 10 bases fitting TRBD2. CDR1 MNHNS and CDR2 SASEGT come from the germline V gene. V lost 6 bases to trimming and J lost 4 bases; unmatched junction nucleotides: 11. There are 16 residues in the CDR3. This CDR3 reads CASRVRRTSGAETQYF. The CDR3 coding sequence is TGTGCCAGCAGAGTTCGGCGGACTAGCGGTGCAGAGACCCAGTACTTC.

The sample holds one count of this clonotype. The V call is TRBV5-4, the J call TRBJ2-1, with 10 bases identical to TRBD1. Germline trimming cut 4 bases from V and 2 bases from J; bases unmatched to any gene: 3. CDR1 and CDR2 (germline): SGHNT, YYREEE (reference sequence). This CDR3 has 15 residues. The CDR3 region is CASSVTGGAYNEQFF. In nucleotides, the CDR3 is TGTGCCAGCAGCGTGACAGGGGGCGCCTACAATGAGCAGTTCTTC.

The chain employs TRBV6-2 or TRBV6-3 and TRBJ2-1, with 7 bases fitting TRBD2. Germline V gene data show CDR1 as MNHEY and CDR2 as SVGEGT. This CDR3 contains 14 residues. J gave up 8 bases and V 2 bases, and 6 bases lay outside the gene matches. The CDR3 nucleotides read TGTGCCAGCAGTTACGGGACTACCGGATATGAGCAGTTCTTC. Its translation: CASSYGTTGYEQFF.

This clonotype has only a few counts. This chain joins TRBV6-1 and TRBJ1-5, with D unclear. V was clipped by 4 bases and J by 0 bases, with 7 bases between them. The CDR3 contains 14 residues. CDR1 is MNHNS, CDR2 SASEGT, per germline. The CDR3 DNA reads as TGTGCCAGCAGTGCAACAGATAGCAATCAGCCCCAGCATTTT. This translates into CASSATDSNQPQHF.

This chain joins TRBV7-8 and TRBJ2-1; 13 nucleotides agree with TRBD2. There are 15 residues in the CDR3. Germline V lookup: CDR1 SGHVS, CDR2 FQNEAQ. The trim removed 1 base at V and 10 bases at J, leaving 4 bases unmatched. The DNA of the CDR3 is TGTGCCAGCAGCTTAGGGACTAGCGGGAGTAGAGAGCAGTTCTTC. This translates into CASSLGTSGSREQFF. Drawing the rest from reference TRBV7-8 and TRBJ2-1, the complete variable domain is GAGVSQSPRYKVAKRGQDVALRCDPISGHVSLFWYQQALGQGPEFLTYFQNEAQLDKSGLPSDRFFAERPEGSVSTLKIQRTQQEDSAVYLCASSLGTSGSREQFFGPGTRLTVL.

V gene TRBV24-1 combines with J gene TRBJ2-1; D gene uncertain. Per germline, CDR1 KGHDR and CDR2 SFDVKD. With 5 bases removed from V and 6 bases from J, the gap between germline ends came to 4 bases. This CDR3 is 11 amino acids long. CDR3 nucleotide sequence: TGTGCCACCAGTGCCCTCAATGAGCAGTTCTTC. It specifies CATSALNEQFF.

The chain uses TRBV11-2 and TRBJ2-2; 12 positions agree with TRBD2. Germline V lookup: CDR1 SGHAT, CDR2 FQNNGV. V lost 4 bases, J lost 6 bases, and 6 bases stayed unmatched. This CDR3 is built from 16 residues. The CDR3, as DNA: TGTGCCAGCAGCTCGCGACTAGCGGGGGACCCCGGGGAGCTGTTTTTT. It translates to CASSSRLAGDPGELFF.

For this clonotype: Sequence at one end of the junction differs from germline and may be a read error. The rearrangement joins TRBV10-1 to TRBJ2-5; D is unclear. CDR3 length: 11 residues. CDR1 is WNHNN, CDR2 SYGVQD, per germline (reference sequence). In DNA, the CDR3 is TGCGCCAGCAGAGATAAAGAGACCCGGTACTTC. It translates to CASRDKETRYF.

The chain links TRBV24-1 to TRBJ2-5; 11 bases align to TRBD1. The CDR3 length is 17 residues. The germline gives CDR1 KGHDR, CDR2 SFDVKD. V shed 0 bases and J 2 bases; nucleotides not matched to a gene: 4. DNA for the CDR3: TGTGCCACCAGTGATTTGCAATGGGACAGGGGGCAAGAGACCCAGTACTTC. This translates into CATSDLQWDRGQETQYF.

This chain uses TRBV12-3 or TRBV12-4 with TRBJ1-2, with 7 bases lining up with TRBD1. The CDR3 is 12 residues long. V was pared by 5 bases and J by 8 bases, with 5 bases of the junction left unmatched. DNA of the CDR3: TGTGCCAGCAGTCGACAGGGTATCGGCTACACCTTC. It encodes CASSRQGIGYTF.

This clonotype was counted only a few times. The rearrangement links TRBV24-1 to TRBJ1-2, with unresolved D. The V end lost 5 bases, the J end lost 0 bases, and 3 bases lay between the germline ends. Germline lookup yields CDR1 KGHDR and CDR2 SFDVKD. This CDR3 comprises 12 residues. The CDR3 protein is CATSAANYGYTF. In DNA form, the CDR3 reads TGTGCCACCAGTGCTGCTAACTATGGCTACACCTTC.

The V call is TRBV2, the J call TRBJ2-5, with 9 bases fitting TRBD1. After removal of 5 bases from V and 4 bases from J, the junction contained 11 bases not matched to a gene. The CDR3 has 16 amino acids. Germline V CDR1 and CDR2: SNHLY, FYNNEI. DNA for the CDR3: TGTGCCAGCAGTTTAGGACAGGGGAGGGCAAGAGAGACCCAGTACTTC. Protein sequence: CASSLGQGRARETQYF.

This clonotype has just a few counts. The chain couples TRBV30 to TRBJ1-6; D perhaps matches TRBD1 (6 bases). Trimming took 0 bases from V and 8 from J, leaving 11 bases between them. The CDR3 length is 14 residues. From germline, CDR1 is GTSNPN and CDR2 SVGIG (reference sequence). The DNA for the CDR3 is TGTGCCTGGAGTGTAAGGGGGGCCTATTCACCCCTCCACTTT. It translates to CAWSVRGAYSPLHF. The complete variable domain, with remaining parts taken from reference TRBV30 and TRBJ1-6, reads SQTIHQWPATLVQPVGSPLSLECTVEGTSNPNLYWYRQAAGRGLQLLFYSVGIGQISSEVPQNLSASRPQDRQFILSSKKLLLSDSGFYLCAWSVRGAYSPLHFGNGTRLTVT.

The sample holds a few counts of this clonotype. This chain connects TRBV2 to TRBJ1-2; 8 positions agree with TRBD1. The junction had 8 bases not matched to a gene; V was cut back by 6 bases and J by 5 bases. Germline values: CDR1 SNHLY, CDR2 FYNNEI. The CDR3 is made up of 14 amino acids. The CDR3 here is CASSPRQGMYGYTF. CDR3 bases: TGTGCCAGCAGCCCTAGACAGGGGATGTATGGCTACACCTTC.

The rearrangement uses TRBV4-1 and TRBJ1-5; D is possibly TRBD1 (5 bases). Trimming removed 0 bases at V and 1 base at J, with 16 bases between. Looked up from germline, CDR1 is MGHRA and CDR2 is YSYEKL. There are 18 residues in the CDR3. The CDR3 DNA follows: TGCGCCAGCAGCCAAGATCTTAGGGCGGGGGGGAGCAATCAGCCCCAGCATTTT. This codes for CASSQDLRAGGSNQPQHF.

V and J are TRBV20-1 and TRBJ2-7; perhaps TRBD1 as D (5 bases). Looked up from germline, CDR1 is DFQATT and CDR2 is SNEGSKA (reference sequence). Trimming shortened V by 0 bases and J by 6 bases, and 12 bases separated the two germline ends. The CDR3 extends over 13 amino acids. In nucleotides, the CDR3 is TGCAGTGCTAGAGATACAAGGGGCGCCGAGCAGTACTTC. Translated, it gives CSARDTRGAEQYF.